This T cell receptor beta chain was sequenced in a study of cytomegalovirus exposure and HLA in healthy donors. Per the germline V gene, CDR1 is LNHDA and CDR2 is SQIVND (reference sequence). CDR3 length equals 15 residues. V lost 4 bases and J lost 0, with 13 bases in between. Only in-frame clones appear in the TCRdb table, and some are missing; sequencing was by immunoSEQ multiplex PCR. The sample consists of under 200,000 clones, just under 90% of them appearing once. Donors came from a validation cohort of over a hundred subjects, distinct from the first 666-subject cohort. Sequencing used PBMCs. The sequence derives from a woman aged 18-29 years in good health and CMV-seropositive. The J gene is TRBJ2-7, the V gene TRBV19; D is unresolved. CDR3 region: CASSNQRGNSYEQYF. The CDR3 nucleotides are TGTGCCAGTAGTAACCAGCGCGGTAACTCCTACGAGCAGTACTTC. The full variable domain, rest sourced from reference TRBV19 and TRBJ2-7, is DGGITQSPKYLFRKEGQNVTLSCEQNLNHDAMYWYRQDPGQGLRLIYYSQIVNDFQKGDIAEGYSVSREKKESFPLTVTSAQKNPTAFYLCASSNQRGNSYEQYFGPGTRLTVT.